What follows describes a single TCR beta chain. Only one count was recorded for this clone. The antigen it binds to is not known. No much larger clone is present one base from it, and per-base qualities are unavailable. Spanning cysteine to phenylalanine, the CDR3 consists of 15 amino acids. CDR3 DNA only is kept here, 45 bases in frame from base 1. V loses 5 bases of germline sequence and J loses 8 bases, and the interval between the two ends is 21 bases. The germline V gene specifies SGHTA as CDR1 and FQGNSA as CDR2. This specimen comes from a study of blood T cell repertoires in COVID-19 (dated by TCRdb to 2019 to 2021). Concerning the study at large: Samples covering the acute and convalescent phases of COVID-19 were provided by collaborators in the United States, Italy and Spain. Subjects who had been exposed to COVID-19, were actively infected with it, or had recovered from it provided the deeply sampled blood TCRbeta repertoires that made up the dataset. The material from the prospective study consisted of cDNA or gDNA derived from T cells, B-cell-depleted T cells, or PBMCs. The repertoires were made available in a free public database intended to serve as a resource for research on the immune response to SARS-CoV-2. Sample metadata almost always included a de-identified subject ID, COVID-19 status, age in years and sex. HLA class I and class II types, where available, came from metadata supplied by the sample provider rather than from assay-based typing. Samples were obtained from the ongoing ImmuneRACE study (first 160 participants) and from 1,254 subjects provided by 6 global collaborators.

TCRbeta CDR3 regions were amplified from genomic DNA using the immunoSEQ Assay, a bias-controlled multiplex PCR. The authors' pipeline ran thus. The number of nucleated cells in each sample was estimated from the amplification of reference gene primers within the assay. To quantify the absolute abundance of each unique TCRbeta CDR3 rearrangement, sequence reads were collapsed and filtered. For each sample, productive Simpson clonality was calculated by taking the square root of Simpson's diversity index across productive rearrangements. TCRdb took over this immuneACCESS table, retaining in-frame rearrangements with V and J assigned. Such tables are incomplete; in checked studies, under half of the missing clones stem from an unresolved V gene, and the remainder is unexplained. V and J calls and clone size are given by that table; D and trimming were obtained from the DNA. The sample data list a few hundred thousand clones, and 70% to 90% of these were observed just once. The ten most abundant clones make up around 3% of the sample.

In Seattle, one collaborating source enrolled patients while the infection was active and tracked those patients longitudinally over the course of disease. Whole blood was collected in K2EDTA tubes by collaborating institutions according to the institutions' own protocols. Collaborator samples were shipped for TCRbeta analysis as frozen whole blood, isolated PBMCs, or DNA extracted from either sample type. Results and caveats for the whole study, not just this receptor: The quantity of clinical and demographic metadata differed by source and by participant and was supplied without curation.

The sequence is built from TRBV7-2 and TRBJ1-1, and TRBD1 may be the D gene, going by 5 matching bases. This sequence was found in a woman aged 25 to 39 with COVID-19, enrolled during active disease. What was sequenced was peripheral blood. The bases read TGTGCCAGCAGCCCTACCCCGTTAGGGGCTTGGGAAGCTTTCTTT. This codes for CASSPTPLGAWEAFF. The CDR3, completed at both ends by the reference TRBV7-2 and TRBJ1-1 genes, gives the full variable domain GAGVSQSPSNKVTEKGKDVELRCDPISGHTALYWYRQSLGQGLEFLIYFQGNSAPDKSGLPSDRFSAERTGGSVSTLTIQRTQQEDSAVYLCASSPTPLGAWEAFFGQGTRLTVV.